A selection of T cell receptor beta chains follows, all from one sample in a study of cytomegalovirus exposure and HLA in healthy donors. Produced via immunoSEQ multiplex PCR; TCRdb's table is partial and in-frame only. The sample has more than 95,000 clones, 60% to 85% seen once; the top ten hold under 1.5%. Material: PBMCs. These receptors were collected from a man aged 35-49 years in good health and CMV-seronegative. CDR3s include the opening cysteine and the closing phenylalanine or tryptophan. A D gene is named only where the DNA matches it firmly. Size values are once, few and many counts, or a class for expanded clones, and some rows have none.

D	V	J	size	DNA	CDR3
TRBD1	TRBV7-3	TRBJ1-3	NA	TGTGCCAGCAGCTCATCGGGACAGGCCTCTGGAAACACCATATATTTT	CASSSSGQASGNTIYF
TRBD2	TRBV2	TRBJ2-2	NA	TGTGCCACCACCGGGACTAGATCCGGGGAGCTGTTTTTT	CATTGTRSGELFF
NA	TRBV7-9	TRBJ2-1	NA	TGTGCCAGCAGCTTTCAGGGCTCCTACAATGAGCAGTTCTTC	CASSFQGSYNEQFF
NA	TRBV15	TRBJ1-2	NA	TGTGCCACCAGCAGAGACGGGTTGTCGGATGGCTACACCTTC	CATSRDGLSDGYTF
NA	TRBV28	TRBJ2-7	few	TGTGCCAGCAGTTTATACGGGTCCTACGAGCAGTACTTC	CASSLYGSYEQYF
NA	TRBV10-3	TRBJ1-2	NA	TGTGCCATCAGTGGCGGGGTTGGCTACACCTTC	CAISGGVGYTF
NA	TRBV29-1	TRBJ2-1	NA	TGCAGCGCCTACTCTGCGGGGTCCTACAATGAGCAGTTCTTC	CSAYSAGSYNEQFF
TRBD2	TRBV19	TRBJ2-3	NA	TGTGCCAGTAGTATAATGGCTAGCGGTGGTGATACGCAGTATTTT	CASSIMASGGDTQYF
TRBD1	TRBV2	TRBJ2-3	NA	TGTGCCAGCAGTGAACGGGACAGGGGGCAATCAGATACGCAGTATTTT	CASSERDRGQSDTQYF
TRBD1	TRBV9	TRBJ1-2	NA	TGTGCCAGCAGCGGGGACAGATTTTTTCTCTATGGCTACACCTTC	CASSGDRFFLYGYTF
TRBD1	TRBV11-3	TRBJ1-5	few	TGTGCCAGCAGCTTAGAGGGACAGGGCGGCTATAGCAATCAGCCCCAGCATTTT	CASSLEGQGGYSNQPQHF
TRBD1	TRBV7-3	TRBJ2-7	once	TGTGCCAGCAGTCCCGGGACAGGCAACTACGAGCAGTACTTC	CASSPGTGNYEQYF
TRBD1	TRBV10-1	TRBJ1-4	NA	TGCGCCAGCAGTGAGTCTATCTGGACAGGGCGTGAAAAACTGTTTTTT	CASSESIWTGREKLFF
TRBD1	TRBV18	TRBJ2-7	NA	TGTGCCAGCTCACCCATAGGACAGGGATCTTTCCACGAGCAGTACTTC	CASSPIGQGSFHEQYF
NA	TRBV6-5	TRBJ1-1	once	TGTGCCAGCAGTTACGATTTGGGGCTGAACACTGAAGCTTTCTTT	CASSYDLGLNTEAFF
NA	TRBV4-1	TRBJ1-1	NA	TGCGCCAGCAGCCAGGGCCTTGAAGCTTTCTTT	CASSQGLEAFF
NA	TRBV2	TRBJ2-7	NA	TGTGCCAGCAGGAGGGCAGACTCCTACGAGCAGTACTTC	CASRRADSYEQYF
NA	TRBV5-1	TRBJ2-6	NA	TGCGCCAGCAGCACTGACAGTAAGGGTGGGGCCAACGTCCTGACTTTC	CASSTDSKGGANVLTF
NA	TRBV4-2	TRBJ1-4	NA	TGTGCCAGCAGCCAAGAGAGGGGGGGAGGGTTCGGAAAACTGTTTTTT	CASSQERGGGFGKLFF
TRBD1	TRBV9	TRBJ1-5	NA	TGTGCCAGCAGCGCCCAGACAGGGATCGGTCAGCCCCAGCATTTT	CASSAQTGIGQPQHF
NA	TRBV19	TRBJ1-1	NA	TGTGCCAGTAGTATAGGTACTTTGAACACTGAAGCTTTCTTT	CASSIGTLNTEAFF
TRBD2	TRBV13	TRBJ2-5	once	TGTGCCAGCAGCTATCGACTAGCGGGAAAGGAGACCCAGTACTTC	CASSYRLAGKETQYF
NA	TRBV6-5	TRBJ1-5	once	TGTGCCAGCAGAAGACAGGAGCATAGCAATCAGCCCCAGCATTTT	CASRRQEHSNQPQHF
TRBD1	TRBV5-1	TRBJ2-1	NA	TGCGCCAGCAGCTGGGGGACAGATGTAAGGAATGAGCAGTTCTTC	CASSWGTDVRNEQFF
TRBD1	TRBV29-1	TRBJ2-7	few	TGCAGCGTTGTTTGGACAGGGACCTACGAGCAGTACTTC	CSVVWTGTYEQYF
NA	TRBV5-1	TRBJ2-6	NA	TGCGCCAGCAGCTGGACAGCCTCTGGGGCCAACGTCCTGACTTTC	CASSWTASGANVLTF
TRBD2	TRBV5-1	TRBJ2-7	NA	TGCGCCAGCAGCTTGACTAGCGGCCCCTACGAGCAGTACTTC	CASSLTSGPYEQYF
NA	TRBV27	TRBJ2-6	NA	TGTGCCAGCAGTCCCAGGGGGGAGCTGGTTGGGGCCAACGTCCTGACTTTC	CASSPRGELVGANVLTF
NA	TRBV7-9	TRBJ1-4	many	TGTGCCAGCAGGACGGTGGGGGACAACTCCCAGGAAAAACTGTTTTTT	CASRTVGDNSQEKLFF
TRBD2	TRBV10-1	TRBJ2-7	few	TGCGCCAGCAGTGACCCCTCCCGGGAGGGGGACGAGCAGTACTTC	CASSDPSREGDEQYF
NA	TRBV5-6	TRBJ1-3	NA	TGTGCCAGCAGCTTCGGGATCTCTGGAAACACCATATATTTT	CASSFGISGNTIYF
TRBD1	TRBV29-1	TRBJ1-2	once	TGCAGCGGGAGTACAGGGGGAAACTATGGCTACACCTTC	CSGSTGGNYGYTF
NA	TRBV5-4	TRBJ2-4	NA	TGTGCCAGCAGCTGGGGACTAGCCAAAAACATTCAGTACTTC	CASSWGLAKNIQYF
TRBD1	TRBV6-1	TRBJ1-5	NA	TGTGCCACCTCAGGGGGCCCCCATCAGCCCCAGCATTTT	CATSGGPHQPQHF
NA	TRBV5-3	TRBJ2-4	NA	TGTGCCAGAAGACCCGGACAGAACATTCAGTACTTC	CARRPGQNIQYF
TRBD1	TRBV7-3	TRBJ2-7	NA	TGTGCCAGCAGCTTATCCGGGACAGACTACGAGCAGTACTTC	CASSLSGTDYEQYF
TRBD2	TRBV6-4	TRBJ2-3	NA	TGTGCCAGCAGTGACTCGACTCGGGGAGGGCCAGATACGCAGTATTTT	CASSDSTRGGPDTQYF
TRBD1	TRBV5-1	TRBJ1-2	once	TGCGCCAGCAGCCCGGGACAGGGGGCAGTCTATGGCTACACCTTC	CASSPGQGAVYGYTF
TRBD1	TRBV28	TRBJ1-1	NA	TGTGCCAGCAGGTCCGGGACAGGGGTGGACACTGAAGCTTTCTTT	CASRSGTGVDTEAFF
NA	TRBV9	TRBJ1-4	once	TGCGCTTCGGCGGGGGGAGGAACTAATGAAAAACTGTTTTTT	CASAGGGTNEKLFF
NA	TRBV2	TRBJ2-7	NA	TGTGCCAGCAGTGGGCTTATTGGTGAGCAGTACTTC	CASSGLIGEQYF
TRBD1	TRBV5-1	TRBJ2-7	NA	TGCGCCAGCAGCCGGACAGGGGATCCCAGCTCCTACGAGCAGTACTTC	CASSRTGDPSSYEQYF
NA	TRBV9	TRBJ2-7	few	TGTGCCAGCAGCGTAATTGCAGACTCCTACGAGCAGTACTTC	CASSVIADSYEQYF
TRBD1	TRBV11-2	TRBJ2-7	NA	TGTGCCAGCAGCTCGACAGGGTTCTACGAGCAGTACTTC	CASSSTGFYEQYF
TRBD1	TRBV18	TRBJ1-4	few	TGTGCCAGCTCGCCCGACAGGGGTTCAACTAATGAAAAACTGTTTTTT	CASSPDRGSTNEKLFF
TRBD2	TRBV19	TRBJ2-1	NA	TGTGCCAGTAGTATAGGACTAGCGGGAGGCAATGAGCAGTTCTTC	CASSIGLAGGNEQFF
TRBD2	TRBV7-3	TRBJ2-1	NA	TGTGCCAGCAGCTTATCTAGCGGGGGGGCAGTCTTC	CASSLSSGGAVF
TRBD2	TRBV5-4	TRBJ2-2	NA	TGTGCCAGCAGCAGGGGACTAGCGGCTGATAACACCGGGGAGCTGTTTTTT	CASSRGLAADNTGELFF
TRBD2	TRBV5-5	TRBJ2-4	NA	TGTGCCAGCAGCTCGGAGGGGACTAGCGGATTGGTCAAAAACATTCAGTACTTC	CASSSEGTSGLVKNIQYF
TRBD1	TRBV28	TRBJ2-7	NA	TGTGCCAGCAGCCAACCCGACAGGGGCTCCTACGAGCAGTACTTC	CASSQPDRGSYEQYF
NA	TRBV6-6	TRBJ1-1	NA	TGTGCCAGCAGTTACCCGCAGGGTACTGAAGCTTTCTTT	CASSYPQGTEAFF
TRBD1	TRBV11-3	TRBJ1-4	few	TGTGCCAGCAGCCCCAGGGGGATCCGGGAAAAACTGTTTTTT	CASSPRGIREKLFF
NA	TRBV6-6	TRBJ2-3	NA	TGTGCCAGCAGTTACGGGCTAGCAACTAGCACAGATACGCAGTATTTT	CASSYGLATSTDTQYF
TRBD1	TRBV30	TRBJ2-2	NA	TGTGCCTGGAGTGTATGGACAGGGAACACCGGGGAGCTGTTTTTT	CAWSVWTGNTGELFF